Listed here are 10 T cell receptor beta chains from one sample, sequenced in a study of blood T cells in healthy people across ages. The authors ran a second PCR of 7 to 11 cycles using a sample-barcoded 5' primer and a J-beta primer mix. TCRdb fed the 5' RACE reads into MiXCR, producing one record per CDR3 protein. The table has 540,000 or so distinct CDR3 sequences, approximately 25% seen once. This sample was also put to use in a study of T cells of mothers and their children.

The sequenced sample consisted of blood. These receptors were obtained from a boy aged 10-17 years in good health.

The chain links TRBV5-1 to TRBJ2-5, with 7 nucleotides matching TRBD2. The V and J ends lost 4 bases and 1 base, in that order; junction bases with no gene match: 7. The CDR3 sequence is 15 residues long. Germline CDR1 and CDR2: SGHRS and YFSETQ. CDR3 sequence: CASSPRAGLQETQYF. The CDR3 coding sequence is TGCGCCAGCAGCCCTCGAGCGGGGCTCCAAGAGACCCAGTACTTC.

This clonotype was picked up one time. The chain recombines TRBV29-1 with TRBJ2-3; D not resolved. The germline V gene has CDR1 SQVTM and CDR2 ANQGSEA. The ends were cut back, 7 bases at V and 5 bases at J, with 10 bases in the middle. The CDR3 contains 11 residues. In DNA form, the CDR3 reads TGCAGCGCCCCACTAAGAGATACGCAGTATTTT. It translates to CSAPLRDTQYF.

This rearrangement joins TRBV2 to TRBJ1-3; D not resolved. CDR1 is SNHLY and CDR2 is FYNNEI in the germline V gene. CDR3 length: 17 amino acids. The germline V and J ends were trimmed by 5 bases and 0 bases, with 17 bases remaining between them. In nucleotides, the CDR3 is TGTGCCAGCAGTAATCTCGAGGGCAGAGTCTCTGGAAACACCATATATTTT. The encoded protein is CASSNLEGRVSGNTIYF.

The CDR3 here is CATSDPDGPGANVLTF. DNA of the CDR3: TGTGCCACCAGTGATCCCGACGGCCCTGGGGCCAACGTCCTGACTTTC. The rearrangement uses TRBV24-1 and TRBJ2-6; D uncertain. The CDR3 runs to 16 residues. Germline values: CDR1 KGHDR, CDR2 SFDVKD. Trimming stripped 3 bases from V and 2 bases from J, with 10 bases between.

This clonotype was recorded a few times. The V and J genes are TRBV12-3 or TRBV12-4 and TRBJ2-5; 8 bases are shared with TRBD1. The CDR3 has 15 amino acids. With 6 bases clipped from V and 1 base from J, the junction kept 7 bases outside the gene matches. CDR3: CASRSTGTGQETQYF. The CDR3, as DNA: TGTGCCAGCAGATCTACCGGGACAGGCCAAGAGACCCAGTACTTC.

This chain uses TRBV6-1 with TRBJ1-1; 8 bases are shared with TRBD1. The CDR3 contains 17 residues. Germline CDR1 and CDR2: MNHNS and SASEGT. The ends lost 5 bases at V and 1 base at J; junction bases unmatched: 12. This CDR3 reads CASSRRTGKQGNTEAFF. Here the CDR3 DNA reads TGTGCCAGCAGTCGAAGGACAGGGAAGCAGGGGAACACTGAAGCTTTCTTT.

The rearrangement uses TRBV25-1 and TRBJ2-3; the D gene could be TRBD1 or TRBD2 (6 bases each). V lost 1 base to trimming and J lost 4 bases, with 12 bases between them. The germline CDR1 and CDR2 sequences are MGHDK and SYGVNS. The CDR3 extends over 15 amino acids. In DNA, the CDR3 is TGTGCCAGCAGTGAATCGGGGGCGATCGCAGATACGCAGTATTTT. It is translated as CASSESGAIADTQYF. Full variable domain (rest looked up from reference TRBV25-1 and TRBJ2-3): EADIYQTPRYLVIGTGKKITLECSQTMGHDKMYWYQQDPGMELHLIHYSYGVNSTEKGDLSSESTVSRIRTEHFPLTLESARPSHTSQYLCASSESGAIADTQYFGPGTRLTVL.

This clonotype was detected a few times. The rearrangement joins TRBV6-1 to TRBJ1-4, with 9 bases identical to TRBD1. V lost 3 bases and J lost 7; bases outside the gene matches: 3. The CDR3 extends over 14 amino acids. The germline V gene encodes CDR1 MNHNS and CDR2 SASEGT. In nucleotides, the CDR3 is TGTGCCAGCAGTGAGACAGGGGGAAGTGAAAAACTGTTTTTT. This gives the protein CASSETGGSEKLFF.

The rearrangement joins TRBV18 to TRBJ1-3; no clear D. Trimming took off 3 bases at V and 2 bases at J, with 11 bases between the two ends. The germline V gene has CDR1 KGHSH and CDR2 LQKENI. There are 15 residues in the CDR3. CDR3 DNA sequence: TGTGCCAGCTCACCTTCAGTCGGTCCTGGAAACACCATATATTTT. Protein: CASSPSVGPGNTIYF.

The rearrangement links TRBV2 to TRBJ2-4, with 8 bases that match TRBD1. The CDR3 has 16 amino acids. Germline CDR1 is SNHLY and CDR2 is FYNNEI. With 2 bases clipped from V and 0 bases from J, the junction kept 3 bases outside the gene matches. The CDR3 nucleotides read TGTGCCAGCAGTGAACCCAGGGGGCAAGCCAAAAACATTCAGTACTTC. This gives the protein CASSEPRGQAKNIQYF.